Following are 21 T cell receptor beta chains from one sample sequenced in a study of cytomegalovirus exposure and HLA in healthy donors. Libraries were prepared by immunoSEQ multiplex PCR; TCRdb keeps only in-frame clonotypes and omits some of them. This sample has around 150,000 clones, with around nine tenths found just once. Sequences were obtained from PBMCs. Receptors were obtained from a woman between 18 and 30 years old in good health and CMV-seropositive.

The rearrangement uses TRBV5-6 and TRBJ2-1; no firm D call. CDR1 is SGHDT, CDR2 YYEEEE, per germline. V lost 0 bases and J lost 8, with 6 bases in between. CDR3 length equals 12 residues. In DNA form, the CDR3 reads TGTGCCAGCAGCTTGGCGTTTTATGAGCAGTTCTTC. It translates to CASSLAFYEQFF. The full variable domain, in which reference TRBV5-6 and TRBJ2-1 provide the parts outside the CDR3, is DAGVTQSPTHLIKTRGQQVTLRCSPKSGHDTVSWYQQALGQGPQFIFQYYEEEERQRGNFPDRFSGHQFPNYSSELNVNALLLGDSALYLCASSLAFYEQFFGPGTRLTVL.

The V and J genes are TRBV2 and TRBJ2-3; TRBD2 might be the D (6 bases). The CDR3 has 14 residues. V was shortened by 7 bases and J by 1 base, with 12 bases between the two germline ends. Per the germline V gene, CDR1 is SNHLY and CDR2 is FYNNEI. CDR3 residues: CASKTGEGTDTQYF. The CDR3 DNA is TGTGCCAGCAAAACGGGAGAGGGCACAGATACGCAGTATTTT.

The chain couples TRBV7-5 to TRBJ2-3; no check of the table's D call, TRBD2, against the DNA was made. TRBV7-5 is a recognized pseudogene. The length of the CDR3 is 15 residues. CDR3 nucleotide sequence: TGTGCCAGAAGCTTCTTTCGGGATCGGACAGATACGCAGTATTTT. Protein product: CARSFFRDRTDTQYF.

This rearrangement joins TRBV11-3 to TRBJ2-2, with D perhaps TRBD2 (5 bases). CDR3 length equals 14 residues. Trimming stripped 1 base from V and 3 bases from J, with 6 bases between. The germline V gene has CDR1 SGHNT and CDR2 YENEEA. The CDR3 DNA is TGTGCCAGCAGCTTAGGGGAGTACACCGGGGAGCTGTTTTTT. Its translation is CASSLGEYTGELFF.

The chain employs TRBV30 and TRBJ1-1; TRBD1 matches 10 bases. The CDR3 sequence is 16 residues long. Trimming at V came to 1 base and at J to 12 bases, leaving 17 bases not matched to a gene. CDR1 is GTSNPN and CDR2 is SVGIG in the germline V gene (reference sequence). The CDR3 here is CAWSGILDRGEIVSFF. DNA of the CDR3: TGTGCCTGGAGTGGAATTTTGGACAGGGGGGAAATCGTATCTTTCTTT.

This clone showed up just a few times. The CDR3 sequence: CAISESQGLSSYNEQFF. DNA of the CDR3: TGTGCCATCAGTGAGTCACAGGGCCTAAGCTCCTACAATGAGCAGTTCTTC. V is TRBV10-3 and J is TRBJ2-1; TRBD1 is a possible D gene (6 bases). The CDR3 consists of 17 residues. Germline V gene lookup returns CDR1 ENHRY and CDR2 SYGVKD. Trimming removed 0 bases at V and 0 bases at J, with 12 bases between.

The rearrangement uses TRBV9 and TRBJ2-3, with D unresolved. CDR1 and CDR2 (germline): SGDLS, YYNGEE. The CDR3 totals 16 residues. V gave up 0 bases and J gave up 2 bases, with 13 bases separating them. The CDR3 nucleotides are TGTGCCAGCAGCGTAGAGGTCAGGAAAGCCACAGATACGCAGTATTTT. Encoded protein: CASSVEVRKATDTQYF.

The chain links TRBV11-2 to TRBJ2-1, with TRBD2 identical over 13 bases. Unmatched junction bases numbered 6, after V lost 7 bases and J lost 9 bases. Germline CDR1 and CDR2: SGHAT and FQNNGV. This CDR3 has 14 amino acids. The CDR3 coding sequence is TGTGCCAGCACCTGGACTAGCGGGAGAAGTGAGCAGTTCTTC. Its protein is CASTWTSGRSEQFF.

The V gene is TRBV27, the J gene TRBJ2-1; tentative D call: TRBD2 (6 bases). The germline V gene has CDR1 MNHEY and CDR2 SMNVEV (reference sequence). Trimming cost V 3 bases and J 12 bases, with 15 bases left between them. The CDR3 totals 13 residues. The CDR3 sequence: CASSFSGQRGQFF. CDR3 sequence (DNA): TGTGCCAGCAGTTTTAGCGGCCAGCGTGGGCAGTTCTTC.

This chain connects TRBV7-9 to TRBJ1-1, with D maybe TRBD1 (6 bases). The germline V gene encodes CDR1 SEHNR and CDR2 FQNEAQ (reference sequence). The CDR3 length is 15 residues. V was shortened by 7 bases and J by 5 bases, with 20 bases between the two germline ends. The CDR3 here is CASTQRGGGATEAFF. CDR3 in DNA: TGTGCCAGCACGCAAAGAGGTGGGGGGGCTACTGAAGCTTTCTTT.

The chain joins TRBV7-2 to TRBJ2-5; TRBD2 aligns across 9 bases. The germline gives CDR1 SGHTA, CDR2 FQGNSA. J gave up 1 base and V 3 bases, and 6 bases lay outside the gene matches. This CDR3 spans 16 amino acids. This CDR3 is CASSFHSGSLQETQYF. CDR3 nucleotide sequence: TGTGCCAGCAGCTTCCATAGCGGGAGTCTCCAAGAGACCCAGTACTTC.

This chain links TRBV6-1 with TRBJ2-5; TRBD2 agrees at 10 bases. This CDR3 contains 15 residues. V dropped 1 base and J dropped 5; count of bases not matched to a gene: 4. Germline CDR1 reads MNHNS; CDR2 reads SASEGT. CDR3 DNA: TGTGCCAGCAGTGAAGGAGCGGGAGGGGGGGAGACCCAGTACTTC. Its protein product is CASSEGAGGGETQYF.

This clone came up a few times. This chain joins TRBV20-1 and TRBJ2-1; perhaps TRBD2 as D (6 bases). CDR3 length: 11 amino acids. Germline V gene sequence: CDR1 DFQATT, CDR2 SNEGSKA (reference sequence). Trimming pared 7 bases from V and 6 bases from J, leaving 10 bases between. Here the CDR3 reads CSGGNFNEQFF. CDR3 nucleotides: TGCAGTGGCGGGAATTTCAATGAGCAGTTCTTC.

The V call is TRBV25-1, the J call TRBJ1-4; 7 bases map to TRBD1. Germline V gives CDR1 MGHDK, CDR2 SYGVNS. This CDR3 is built from 18 residues. V shed 1 base and J 5 bases; nucleotides not matched to a gene: 13. CDR3 nucleotide sequence: TGTGCCAGCAGTGAATGGGCCGGGAGACAGGGTGGAAATGAAAAACTGTTTTTT. As protein: CASSEWAGRQGGNEKLFF.

The chain recombines TRBV7-2 with TRBJ2-7, with D possibly being TRBD1 (5 bases). Germline V gene data show CDR1 as SGHTA and CDR2 as FQGNSA. Trimming took off 4 bases at V and 3 bases at J, with 10 bases between the two ends. There are 13 residues in the CDR3. As DNA, the CDR3 is TGTGCCAGCAGCTCGCGACAGCTCTACGAGCAGTACTTC. Residues: CASSSRQLYEQYF.

The chain combines TRBV6-6 with TRBJ1-1, with D hard to call. CDR3 length: 13 amino acids. V lost 5 bases, J lost 8 bases, and 15 bases lay in between. CDR1 is MNHNY, CDR2 SVGAGI, per germline (reference sequence). For the CDR3, the DNA is TGTGCCAGCAGTCCTTCGGGGAGGGCAGAAGCTTTCTTT. Protein: CASSPSGRAEAFF.

This chain joins TRBV5-1 and TRBJ2-3, with TRBD1 matching 7 bases. J was trimmed by 2 bases and V by 4 bases; bases with no gene match: 7. Germline V gene sequence: CDR1 SGHRS, CDR2 YFSETQ. This CDR3 region has 15 residues. The CDR3 sequence is CASSEGDSSTDTQYF. CDR3 sequence (DNA): TGCGCCAGCAGCGAAGGGGACAGTTCCACAGATACGCAGTATTTT.

The rearrangement joins TRBV9 to TRBJ1-1, with 8 bases that match TRBD1. Trimming removed 0 bases from V and 6 bases from J; junction bases left unmatched: 7. The CDR3 is 15 amino acids. Per germline, CDR1 SGDLS and CDR2 YYNGEE. The CDR3 coding sequence is TGTGCCAGCAGCGTAGCTGCAGGGGGCAAGGCTGAAGCTTTCTTT. This codes for CASSVAAGGKAEAFF. Filled out from reference TRBV9 and TRBJ1-1, the complete variable domain reads DSGVTQTPKHLITATGQRVTLRCSPRSGDLSVYWYQQSLDQGLQFLIQYYNGEERAKGNILERFSAQQFPDLHSELNLSSLELGDSALYFCASSVAAGGKAEAFFGQGTRLTVV.

This sequence joins TRBV6-6 and TRBJ2-7, with a weak D call TRBD1 (6 bases). The CDR3 loop spans 14 amino acids. V was trimmed by 4 bases and J by 3 bases, leaving 13 bases between them. The germline gives CDR1 MNHNY, CDR2 SVGAGI (reference sequence). The CDR3 loop is CASSSQQGDYEQYF. The CDR3 DNA is TGTGCCAGCAGTTCGCAACAGGGTGACTACGAGCAGTACTTC.

This clone has only a few counts. The chain recombines TRBV5-6 with TRBJ1-1; maybe TRBD1 (5 bases). V was pared by 0 bases and J by 9 bases, with 9 bases between. The length of the CDR3 is 12 residues. The V gene's germline CDR1 is SGHDT and CDR2 YYEEEE. The CDR3 loop reads CASSLVTGKAFF. CDR3 nucleotide sequence: TGTGCCAGCAGCTTGGTCACAGGCAAAGCTTTCTTT.

The rearrangement joins TRBV11-1 to TRBJ1-4; tentative D call: TRBD1 (6 bases). The CDR3 is 13 residues long. Trimming took off 1 base at V and 6 bases at J, with 6 bases between the two ends. The V gene's germline CDR1 is SGHAT and CDR2 FQDESV (reference sequence). CDR3 in amino acids: CASSLDRDEKLFF. CDR3 DNA sequence: TGTGCCAGCAGCTTAGACAGGGATGAAAAACTGTTTTTT. Supplemented by reference TRBV11-1 and TRBJ1-4, the full variable domain reads EAEVAQSPRYKITEKSQAVAFWCDPISGHATLYWYRQILGQGPELLVQFQDESVVDDSQLPKDRFSAERLKGVDSTLKIQPAELGDSAMYLCASSLDRDEKLFFGSGTQLSVL.